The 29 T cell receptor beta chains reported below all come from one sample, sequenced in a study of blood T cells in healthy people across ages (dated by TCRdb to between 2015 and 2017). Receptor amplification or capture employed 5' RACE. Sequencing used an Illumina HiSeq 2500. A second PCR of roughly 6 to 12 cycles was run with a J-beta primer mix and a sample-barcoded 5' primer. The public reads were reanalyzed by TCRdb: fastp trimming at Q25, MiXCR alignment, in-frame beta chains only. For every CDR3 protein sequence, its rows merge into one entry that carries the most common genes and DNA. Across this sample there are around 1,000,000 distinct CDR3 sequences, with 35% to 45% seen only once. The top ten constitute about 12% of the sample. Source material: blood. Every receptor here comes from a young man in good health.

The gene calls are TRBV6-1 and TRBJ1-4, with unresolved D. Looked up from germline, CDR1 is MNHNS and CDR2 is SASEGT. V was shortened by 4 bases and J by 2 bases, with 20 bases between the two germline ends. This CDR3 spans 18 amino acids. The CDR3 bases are TGTGCCAGCAGTGGCCCCGGCGGGCGTTTATGGACTAATGAAAAACTGTTTTTT. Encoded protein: CASSGPGGRLWTNEKLFF.

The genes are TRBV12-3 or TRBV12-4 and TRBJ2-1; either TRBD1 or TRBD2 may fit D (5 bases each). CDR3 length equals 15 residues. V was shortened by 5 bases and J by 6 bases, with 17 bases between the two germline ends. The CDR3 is CASSPRDPGGNEQFF. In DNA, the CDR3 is TGTGCCAGCAGTCCTAGGGACCCTGGGGGCAATGAGCAGTTCTTC.

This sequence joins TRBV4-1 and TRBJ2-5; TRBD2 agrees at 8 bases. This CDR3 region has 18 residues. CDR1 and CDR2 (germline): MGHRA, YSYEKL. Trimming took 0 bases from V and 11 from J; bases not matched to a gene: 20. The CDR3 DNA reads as TGCGCCAGCAGCCAAGAAGGGCATCTAGCGGGTGCCTACAATGAGCAGTACTTC. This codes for CASSQEGHLAGAYNEQYF.

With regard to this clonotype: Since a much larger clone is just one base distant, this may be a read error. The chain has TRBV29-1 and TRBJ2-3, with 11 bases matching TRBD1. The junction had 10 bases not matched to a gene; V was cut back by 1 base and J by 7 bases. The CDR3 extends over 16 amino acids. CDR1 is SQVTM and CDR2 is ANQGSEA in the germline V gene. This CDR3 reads CSVEGTDRGPVNTQYF. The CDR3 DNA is TGCAGCGTTGAAGGCACGGACAGGGGGCCAGTCAATACGCAGTATTTT.

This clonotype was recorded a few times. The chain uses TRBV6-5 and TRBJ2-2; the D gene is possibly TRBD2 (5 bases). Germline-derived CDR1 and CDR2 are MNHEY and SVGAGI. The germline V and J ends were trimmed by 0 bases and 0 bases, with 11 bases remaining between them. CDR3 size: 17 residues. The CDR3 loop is CASSYSIKGANTGELFF. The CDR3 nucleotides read TGTGCCAGCAGTTACTCGATCAAGGGAGCGAACACCGGGGAGCTGTTTTTT.

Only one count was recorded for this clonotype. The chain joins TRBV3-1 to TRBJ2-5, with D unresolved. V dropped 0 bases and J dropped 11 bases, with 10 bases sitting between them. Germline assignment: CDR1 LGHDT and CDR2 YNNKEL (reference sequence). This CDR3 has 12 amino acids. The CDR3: CASSQDWGKQYF. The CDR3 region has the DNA TGTGCCAGCAGCCAAGATTGGGGTAAGCAGTACTTC.

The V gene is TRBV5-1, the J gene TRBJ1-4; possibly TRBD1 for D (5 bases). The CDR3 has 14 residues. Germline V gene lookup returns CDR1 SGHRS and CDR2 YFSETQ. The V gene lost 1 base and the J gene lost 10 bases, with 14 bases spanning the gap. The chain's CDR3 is CASSLSQAGGKLFF. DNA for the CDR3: TGCGCCAGCAGCTTGTCACAGGCGGGCGGAAAACTGTTTTTT.

The CDR3 here is CASSLEWREQYF. CDR3 DNA: TGTGCCAGCAGCTTAGAGTGGCGTGAGCAGTACTTC. The V call is TRBV7-2, the J call TRBJ2-4; D ambiguous. V was cut by 1 base and J by 13 bases, with 11 bases left in between. This CDR3 has 12 residues. Per germline, CDR1 SGHTA and CDR2 FQGNSA.

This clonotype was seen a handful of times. The CDR3: CASSLTAVRDNEQFF. In nucleotides, the CDR3 is TGCGCCAGCAGTCTTACAGCGGTTAGGGACAATGAGCAGTTCTTC. V is TRBV4-1 and J is TRBJ2-1; tentative D call: TRBD2 (5 bases). The CDR3 consists of 15 residues. V lost 6 bases, J lost 5 bases, and 17 bases lay in between. Per germline, CDR1 MGHRA and CDR2 YSYEKL.

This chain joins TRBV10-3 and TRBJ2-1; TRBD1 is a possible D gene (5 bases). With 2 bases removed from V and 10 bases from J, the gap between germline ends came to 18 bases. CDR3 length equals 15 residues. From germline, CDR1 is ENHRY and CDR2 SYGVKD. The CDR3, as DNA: TGTGCCATCAGTGAGCCCGACAGAACCATCTACGAGCAGTTCTTC. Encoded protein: CAISEPDRTIYEQFF.

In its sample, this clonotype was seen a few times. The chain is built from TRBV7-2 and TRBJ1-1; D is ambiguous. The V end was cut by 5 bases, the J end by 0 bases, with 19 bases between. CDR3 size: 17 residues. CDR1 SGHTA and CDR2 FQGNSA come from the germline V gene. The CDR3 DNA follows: TGTGCCAGCAGCAGAAACCGACTCGGAGACATGAACACTGAAGCTTTCTTT. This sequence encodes CASSRNRLGDMNTEAFF.

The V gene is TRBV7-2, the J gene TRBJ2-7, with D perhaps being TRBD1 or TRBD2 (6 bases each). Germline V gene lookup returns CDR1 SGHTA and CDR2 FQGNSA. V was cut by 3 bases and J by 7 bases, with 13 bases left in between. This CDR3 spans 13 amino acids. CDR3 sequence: CASSFPGDNEQYF. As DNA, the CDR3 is TGTGCCAGCAGCTTTCCGGGGGACAATGAGCAGTACTTC.

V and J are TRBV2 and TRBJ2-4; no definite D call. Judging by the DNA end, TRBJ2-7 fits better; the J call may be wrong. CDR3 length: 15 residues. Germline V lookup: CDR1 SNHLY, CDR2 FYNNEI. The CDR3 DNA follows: TGTGCCAGCAGTGCCATCCCGCTTAACTCCTACGAGCAGTACTTC. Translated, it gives CASSAIPLNSYEQYF.

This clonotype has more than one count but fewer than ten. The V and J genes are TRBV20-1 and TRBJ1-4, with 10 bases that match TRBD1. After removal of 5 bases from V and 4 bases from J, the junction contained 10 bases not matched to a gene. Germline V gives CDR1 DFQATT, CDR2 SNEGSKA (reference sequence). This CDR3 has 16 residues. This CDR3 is CSARGQGRGGNEKLFF. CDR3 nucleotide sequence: TGCAGTGCTCGGGGACAGGGGCGTGGGGGTAATGAAAAACTGTTTTTT.

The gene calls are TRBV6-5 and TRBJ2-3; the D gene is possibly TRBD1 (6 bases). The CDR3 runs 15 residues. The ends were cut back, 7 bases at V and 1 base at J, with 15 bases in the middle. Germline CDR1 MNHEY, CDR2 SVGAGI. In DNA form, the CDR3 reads TGTGCCAGCACCGAACAGGGCTGGGGCACAGATACGCAGTATTTT. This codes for CASTEQGWGTDTQYF.

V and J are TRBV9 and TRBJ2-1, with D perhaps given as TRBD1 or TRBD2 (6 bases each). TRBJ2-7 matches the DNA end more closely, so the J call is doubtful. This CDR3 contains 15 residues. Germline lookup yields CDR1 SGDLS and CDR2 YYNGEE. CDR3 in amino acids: CASSSRGDTYNEQYF. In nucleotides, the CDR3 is TGTGCCAGCAGCTCAAGGGGGGACACCTACAATGAGCAGTACTTC.

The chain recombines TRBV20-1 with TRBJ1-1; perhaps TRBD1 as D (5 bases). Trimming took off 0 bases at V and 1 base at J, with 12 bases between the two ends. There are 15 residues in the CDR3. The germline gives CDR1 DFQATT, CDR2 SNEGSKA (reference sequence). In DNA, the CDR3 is TGCAGTGCTAGAGACCCAGACACAGGGAACACTGAAGCTTTCTTT. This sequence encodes CSARDPDTGNTEAFF.

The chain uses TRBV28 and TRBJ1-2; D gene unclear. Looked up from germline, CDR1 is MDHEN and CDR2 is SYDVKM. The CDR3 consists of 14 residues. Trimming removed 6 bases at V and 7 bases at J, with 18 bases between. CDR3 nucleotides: TGTGCCAGCAGCCCCCCTTTGGCGACCGGTGGCTACACCTTC. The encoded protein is CASSPPLATGGYTF.

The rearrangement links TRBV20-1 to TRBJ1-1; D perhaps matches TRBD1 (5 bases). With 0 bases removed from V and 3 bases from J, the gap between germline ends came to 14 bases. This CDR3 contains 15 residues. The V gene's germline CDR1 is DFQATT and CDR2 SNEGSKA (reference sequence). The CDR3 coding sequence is TGCAGTGCTAGAGAGTCGCGGGGGGTGGACACTGAAGCTTTCTTT. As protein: CSARESRGVDTEAFF.

CDR3 sequence (DNA): TGCGCCAGCAGCGCCTCTGGGGGGCCCGGCACAGATACGCAGTATTTT. It encodes CASSASGGPGTDTQYF. The chain joins TRBV10-2 to TRBJ2-3, with D possibly called TRBD1 or TRBD2 (6 bases each). This CDR3 comprises 16 residues. Trimming removed 6 bases at V and 1 base at J, with 17 bases between. The germline CDR1 and CDR2 sequences are WSHSY and SAAADI.

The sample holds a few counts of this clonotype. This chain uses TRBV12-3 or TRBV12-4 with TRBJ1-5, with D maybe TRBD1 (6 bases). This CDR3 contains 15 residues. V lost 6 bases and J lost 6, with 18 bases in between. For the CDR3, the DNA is TGTGCCAGCAGCACTTCGGGGGGCGCGGGTCAGCCCCAGCATTTT. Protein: CASSTSGGAGQPQHF.

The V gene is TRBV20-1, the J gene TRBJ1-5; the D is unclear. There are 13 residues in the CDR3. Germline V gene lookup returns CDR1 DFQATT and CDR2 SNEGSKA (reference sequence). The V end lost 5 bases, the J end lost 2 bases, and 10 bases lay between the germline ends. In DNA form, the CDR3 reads TGCAGTGCTCACCCCTCGGGCAATCAGCCCCAGCATTTT. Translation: CSAHPSGNQPQHF.

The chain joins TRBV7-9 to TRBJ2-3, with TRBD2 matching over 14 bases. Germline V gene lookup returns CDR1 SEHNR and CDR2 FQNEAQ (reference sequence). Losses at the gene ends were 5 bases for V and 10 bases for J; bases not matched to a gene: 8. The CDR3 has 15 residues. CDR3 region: CASSLLTSGGDPQYF. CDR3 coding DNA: TGTGCCAGCAGCCTGCTGACTAGCGGGGGGGATCCGCAGTATTTT.

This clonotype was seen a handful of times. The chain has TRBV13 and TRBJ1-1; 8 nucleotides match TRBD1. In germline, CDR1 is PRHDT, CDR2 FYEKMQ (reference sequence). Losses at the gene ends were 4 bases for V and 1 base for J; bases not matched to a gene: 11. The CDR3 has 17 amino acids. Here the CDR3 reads CASSSSGQGKGNTEAFF. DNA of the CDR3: TGTGCCAGCAGCTCAAGTGGACAGGGCAAGGGGAACACTGAAGCTTTCTTT.

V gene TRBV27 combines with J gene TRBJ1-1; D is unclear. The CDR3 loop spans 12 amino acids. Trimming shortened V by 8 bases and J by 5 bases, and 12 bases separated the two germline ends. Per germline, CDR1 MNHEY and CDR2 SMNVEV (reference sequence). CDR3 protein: CASGGPRTEAFF. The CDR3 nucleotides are TGTGCCAGCGGAGGGCCGAGGACTGAAGCTTTCTTT.

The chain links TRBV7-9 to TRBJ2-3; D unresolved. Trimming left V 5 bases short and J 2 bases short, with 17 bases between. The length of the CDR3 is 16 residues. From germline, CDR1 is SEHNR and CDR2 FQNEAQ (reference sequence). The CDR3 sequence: CASSVYTLGNTDTQYF. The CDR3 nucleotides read TGTGCCAGCAGCGTTTACACCTTAGGAAACACAGATACGCAGTATTTT.

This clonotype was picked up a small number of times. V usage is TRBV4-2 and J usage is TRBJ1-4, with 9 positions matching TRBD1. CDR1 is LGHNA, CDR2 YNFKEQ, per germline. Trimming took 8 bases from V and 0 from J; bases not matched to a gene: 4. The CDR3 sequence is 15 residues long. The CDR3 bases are TGTGCCAGCGGGACAGGGAGTGCAACTAATGAAAAACTGTTTTTT. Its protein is CASGTGSATNEKLFF.

The CDR3, as DNA: TGTGCCAGCAGTTACTCAGGGCAGGGGTATGGCTACACCTTC. It yields the protein CASSYSGQGYGYTF. This chain uses TRBV6-5 with TRBJ1-2; maybe TRBD1 (6 bases). The CDR3 covers 14 residues. Per germline, CDR1 MNHEY and CDR2 SVGAGI. Trimming took off 0 bases at V and 5 bases at J, with 10 bases between the two ends.

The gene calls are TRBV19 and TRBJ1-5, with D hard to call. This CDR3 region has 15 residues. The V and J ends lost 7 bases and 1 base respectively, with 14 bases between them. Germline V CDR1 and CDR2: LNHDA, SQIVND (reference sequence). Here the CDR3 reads CASNPQTPSNQPQHF. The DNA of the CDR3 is TGTGCCAGTAACCCTCAGACACCGAGCAATCAGCCCCAGCATTTT.